This TCR beta chain was obtained from a study of cytomegalovirus exposure and HLA in healthy donors. Overall study results and limits: In a later analysis, HLA-C alleles had the fewest associated TCRs, DRB1 alleles the most. Reportedly, HLA-A and HLA-B alleles of most subjects were accurately predicted from TCR beta. A reported reduction in N-insertions relative to the roughly 640-donor mean was seen in an Asian-associated ancestry cluster in a later analysis. Common viral pathogens (according to a later analysis) appeared linked to several of the most significant clusters.

Vbeta (60) and Jbeta (13) primers were used in the PCR. Data came from immunoSEQ multiplex PCR; TCRdb stores just in-frame clones and leaves some out. The table shows 95,000 to 150,000 clones, with 70% to 85% occurring only once. As to this clone: Its target is unknown.

V was clipped by 0 bases and J by 2 bases, with 8 bases between them. CDR1 is SGHRS, CDR2 YFSETQ, per germline. The CDR3 is 14 amino acids. The chain recombines TRBV5-1 with TRBJ1-1, with a possible D match to TRBD1 (5 bases). This TCR was sampled from a man aged 40-50 years in good health and CMV-seropositive. Sequenced input: PBMCs. CDR3 amino acids: CASSLAWGNTEAFF. The CDR3 bases are TGCGCCAGCAGCTTGGCCTGGGGCAACACTGAAGCTTTCTTT. The whole variable domain, remainder taken from reference TRBV5-1 and TRBJ1-1, is KAGVTQTPRYLIKTRGQQVTLSCSPISGHRSVSWYQQTPGQGLQFLFEYFSETQRNKGNFPGRFSGRQFSNSRSEMNVSTLELGDSALYLCASSLAWGNTEAFFGQGTRLTVV.